The rows below give T cell receptor beta chains drawn from one sample of a study of OX40 agonist ivuxolimab in advanced cancers. Assay: immunoSEQ multiplex PCR; the TCRdb copy retains only in-frame clones and omits some. The sample has more than 65,000 clones; around 90% are singletons. Sequences were derived from CD4+ or CD8+ T cells sorted from blood, sampled in a trial of the OX40 agonist ivuxolimab. The receptors were sampled from an adult with an advanced solid tumor such as melanoma, head and neck, liver or kidney cancer. CDR3s leave out the opening cysteine and the closing phenylalanine or tryptophan. The order of the fields is V gene, J gene, CDR3 protein.

V gene: TRBV19; J gene: TRBJ1-2; CDR3 protein: ASSSRQDGYT
V gene: TRBV19; J gene: TRBJ2-2; CDR3 protein: ASNFYSGELF
V gene: TRBV9; J gene: TRBJ2-6; CDR3 protein: ASSVGPSGANVLT
V gene: TRBV18; J gene: TRBJ2-3; CDR3 protein: ASSRDGVGTDTQY
V gene: TRBV19; J gene: TRBJ2-7; CDR3 protein: ASRRSNSYEQY
V gene: TRBV6-5; J gene: TRBJ2-2; CDR3 protein: ASSYSTGSGTGELF
V gene: TRBV23-1; J gene: TRBJ2-7; CDR3 protein: ASSQFRKDRTDYEQY
V gene: TRBV5-6; J gene: TRBJ2-7; CDR3 protein: ASSFSAGGYEQY
V gene: TRBV5-1; J gene: TRBJ2-7; CDR3 protein: ASSFAGTSDYEQY
V gene: TRBV18; J gene: TRBJ2-7; CDR3 protein: ASSPSGVDEQY
V gene: TRBV6-1; J gene: TRBJ1-2; CDR3 protein: ASSEAVLGPANYGYT
V gene: TRBV19; J gene: TRBJ1-6; CDR3 protein: ASSIRGGNSPLH
V gene: TRBV5-1; J gene: TRBJ1-3; CDR3 protein: ASSLGQGQGNTIY
V gene: TRBV6-1; J gene: TRBJ1-1; CDR3 protein: ASSDPRTFTEAF
V gene: TRBV19; J gene: TRBJ2-7; CDR3 protein: ASSLKVRSYEQY
V gene: TRBV4-1; J gene: TRBJ2-5; CDR3 protein: ASSQGQGGQETQY
V gene: TRBV7-9; J gene: TRBJ2-7; CDR3 protein: ASSRTGLAGSEQY
V gene: TRBV5-4; J gene: TRBJ1-1; CDR3 protein: ASSATGVNTEAF
V gene: TRBV11-2; J gene: TRBJ1-4; CDR3 protein: ASSSTGGGNEKLF
V gene: TRBV19; J gene: TRBJ1-5; CDR3 protein: ASSIDAAGPQPQH
V gene: TRBV18; J gene: TRBJ2-5; CDR3 protein: ASSPRLAITETQY
V gene: TRBV6-4; J gene: TRBJ1-2; CDR3 protein: ASSPFTGNYGYT
V gene: TRBV5-8; J gene: TRBJ2-5; CDR3 protein: ASSPPAMLNTQY
V gene: TRBV7-8; J gene: TRBJ2-2; CDR3 protein: ASSLVGLENTGELF
V gene: TRBV30; J gene: TRBJ1-2; CDR3 protein: AWRPRQRDGYT
V gene: TRBV5-6; J gene: TRBJ2-6; CDR3 protein: ASSPVGTVGAGANVLT
V gene: TRBV11-2; J gene: TRBJ2-1; CDR3 protein: ASSSGTGQF
V gene: TRBV7-3; J gene: TRBJ1-3; CDR3 protein: ASSLGVLNTIY
V gene: TRBV18; J gene: TRBJ2-5; CDR3 protein: ASSPRAGTGSQETQY
V gene: TRBV20-1; J gene: TRBJ2-1; CDR3 protein: SIRGINEQF
V gene: TRBV30; J gene: TRBJ2-5; CDR3 protein: AWMAGETQY
V gene: TRBV9; J gene: TRBJ1-1; CDR3 protein: ASSVGAGPEAF
V gene: TRBV5-1; J gene: TRBJ2-1; CDR3 protein: ASSLGTSSYNEQF
V gene: TRBV6-6; J gene: TRBJ2-2; CDR3 protein: ASSRADSSTGELF
V gene: TRBV30; J gene: TRBJ1-5; CDR3 protein: AWSGGNQPQH
V gene: TRBV27; J gene: TRBJ2-7; CDR3 protein: ASSWGSQGRYEQY
V gene: TRBV6-1; J gene: TRBJ2-7; CDR3 protein: ASSRDRSYEQY
V gene: TRBV2; J gene: TRBJ2-2; CDR3 protein: ASSGPLRTGELF
V gene: TRBV15; J gene: TRBJ2-5; CDR3 protein: ATSRQGRQETQY
V gene: TRBV9; J gene: TRBJ1-4; CDR3 protein: ASSGAPNEKLF
V gene: TRBV5-1; J gene: TRBJ2-7; CDR3 protein: ASSPGLAPLTYEQY
V gene: TRBV6-1; J gene: TRBJ1-5; CDR3 protein: ASSEDWTGVQPQH
V gene: TRBV19; J gene: TRBJ1-1; CDR3 protein: ASSLGTGGSSMNTEAF